This TCR beta chain originates from a study of cytomegalovirus exposure and HLA in healthy donors. With V trimmed by 0 bases and J by 8 bases, 6 bases remained unmatched. The CDR3 runs 16 residues. Germline loops: CDR1 LGHNT, CDR2 FRNRAP. Primers for the PCR totalled 60 Vbeta and 13 Jbeta. TCRdb's copy holds only in-frame clones and misses some; the assay was immunoSEQ multiplex PCR. The sample consists of 130,000 to 150,000 clones, approximately 79% of them appearing once. Material: PBMCs. The V and J genes are TRBV12-5 and TRBJ2-4; 11 bases align to TRBD1. The receptor's source is a man aged 18-30 years in good health and CMV-seropositive. The CDR3 region has the DNA TGTGCTAGTGGTTTGGTACTGGGACAGGGGGAGTACATTCAGTACTTC. As protein: CASGLVLGQGEYIQYF.